The T cell receptor (beta chain) under discussion was sequenced for a study of cytomegalovirus exposure and HLA in healthy donors. Primers included in the PCR were 60 Vbeta and 13 Jbeta primers. Method: immunoSEQ multiplex PCR; TCRdb's copy keeps in-frame clones and lacks some. The sample carries some 210,000 clones, more than 60% recorded once. Per germline, CDR1 MDHEN and CDR2 SYDVKM. The V end was cut by 5 bases, the J end by 0 bases, with 8 bases between. The CDR3 loop spans 14 amino acids. The TCR was taken from a woman aged 25 to 39 in good health and CMV-seropositive. The rearrangement links TRBV28 to TRBJ2-4; D call uncertain. Sequenced input: PBMCs. The CDR3 region is CASSPPGAKNIQYF. CDR3 coding DNA: TGTGCCAGCAGTCCCCCGGGAGCCAAAAACATTCAGTACTTC.